The clone carrying this T cell receptor (beta chain) was seen many times. Its antigen remains unidentified. Each CDR3 protein gets one entry after TCRdb re-called the RT-PCR reads with MiXCR. The table lists about 620,000 distinct CDR3 sequences, 12% of them singletons, with roughly a tenth in the top ten. These data are taken from a study of response to subunit inactivated influenza vaccine. Notes on the study in general: Few new T cells, the authors suggested, are recruited by each seasonal influenza vaccination.

V was cut by 2 bases and J by 3 bases, with 12 bases left in between. The CDR3 length is 15 residues. The germline V gene has CDR1 ENHRY and CDR2 SYGVKD. The material sequenced was PBMCs from blood, taken on the day of vaccination. This receptor was identified in a man aged 45 to 65 who received an inactivated influenza vaccine. The chain combines TRBV10-3 with TRBJ2-3, with a possible D match to TRBD1 (6 bases). The CDR3: CAISEGGHETDTQYF. The DNA of the CDR3 is TGTGCCATCAGTGAGGGGGGCCATGAAACAGATACGCAGTATTTT.